This T cell receptor (beta chain) was recovered during a study of blood T cells in healthy people across ages. PCR was performed a second time for about 7 to 12 cycles using a sample-barcoded 5' primer and a J-beta primer mix. TCRdb passed the 5' RACE reads through MiXCR, listing each CDR3 protein once. The sample holds hundreds of thousands of distinct CDR3 sequences, 25% to 30% seen once. The CDR3 runs 16 residues. V was clipped by 0 bases and J by 11 bases; unmatched bases: 14. CDR1 SGDLS and CDR2 YYNGEE come from the germline V gene. At least ten counts were recorded for this clonotype. This may arise from a read error, as a much more abundant clone is one base away.

Sequenced sample: blood. The sequence was obtained from a woman older than 75 in good health. The rearrangement joins TRBV9 to TRBJ2-5; 9 positions agree with TRBD2. This CDR3 is CASSVGRIAGADEQYF. CDR3 DNA sequence: TGTGCCAGCAGCGTAGGTCGAATAGCGGGGGCGGATGAGCAGTACTTC. Looking up the rest from reference TRBV9 and TRBJ2-5 gives the full variable domain: DSGVTQTPKHLITATGQRVTLRCSPRSGDLSVYWYQQSLDQGLQFLIQYYNGEERAKGNILERFSAQQFPDLHSELNLSSLELGDSALYFCASSVGRIAGADEQYFGPGTRLLVL.